This TCR beta chain originates from a study of OX40 agonist ivuxolimab in advanced cancers. Study information: There were three patients with partial responses, one having hepatocellular carcinoma and two cutaneous melanoma.

Clones were read by immunoSEQ multiplex PCR, and TCRdb kept only the in-frame ones, dropping some. The repertoire consists of 82,000 or so clones, with 92% occurring once and the leading ten covering 1% to 1.3%. Study-wide results and caveats: The investigators did not determine what antigen specificity the expanded peripheral T cells had.

Germline V gene data show CDR1 as SGHTA and CDR2 as FQGNSA. This CDR3 comprises 15 residues. The J segment lost 1 base and the V segment lost 4 bases, leaving 4 bases of the junction unmatched. About this clone itself: Its antigen remains unknown.

The clonotype was recovered from an adult with an advanced solid tumor such as melanoma, head and neck, liver or kidney cancer. The chain carries TRBV7-2 and TRBJ2-3; TRBD2 matches 8 bases. This material consisted of CD4+ or CD8+ T cells sorted from blood, taken in a trial of the OX40 agonist ivuxolimab. Here the CDR3 reads CASSSGRGGTDTQYF. The CDR3 DNA sequence: TGTGCCAGCAGCTCTGGGCGGGGGGGCACAGATACGCAGTATTTT. Complete variable domain (other parts from reference TRBV7-2 and TRBJ2-3): GAGVSQSPSNKVTEKGKDVELRCDPISGHTALYWYRQSLGQGLEFLIYFQGNSAPDKSGLPSDRFSAERTGGSVSTLTIQRTQQEDSAVYLCASSSGRGGTDTQYFGPGTRLTVL.